The present TCR beta chain was sequenced within a study of STAT5B mutations in CD4+ large granular lymphocyte leukemia. On this clone: Its target is not known.

General study results and limits: Top patient clones used TRBV06 genes more often: 8/27 versus 2/35 in controls.

Some clones are missing from TCRdb's copy, which holds only in-frame ones; the method was immunoSEQ multiplex PCR. This sample has 22,000 or so clones, with 82% found just once. Trimming took 2 bases from V and 11 from J, leaving 18 bases between them. Germline V gene lookup returns CDR1 MDHEN and CDR2 SYDVKM. The CDR3 runs to 14 residues. This chain joins TRBV28 and TRBJ1-2, with D uncertain. This clonotype originated in a human donor in good health. What was sequenced was CD4+ T cells from blood buffy coats. CDR3 in amino acids: CASSLGTVRRGYTF. The CDR3 DNA sequence: TGTGCCAGCAGTTTAGGAACGGTTAGGCGCGGTTACACCTTC.